This TCR beta chain derives from a study of blood T cell repertoires in COVID-19. Across the study: From the United States, Italy and Spain came samples of acute and convalescent COVID-19.

There are 15 residues in the CDR3. The V gene lost 0 bases and the J gene lost 0 bases, with 9 bases spanning the gap. The germline V gene encodes CDR1 SGHNT and CDR2 YYREEE (reference sequence). Here immunoSEQ multiplex PCR was the method, and the copy in TCRdb shows in-frame clones only, minus some. The table includes about 47,000 clones, over 80% detected once. The specimen was peripheral blood. The sequence derives from a man in his sixties with active COVID-19. This rearrangement joins TRBV5-4 to TRBJ1-1, with no clear D. CDR3 nucleotides: TGTGCCAGCAGCTTGGGACGGAGGATGAACACTGAAGCTTTCTTT. It encodes CASSLGRRMNTEAFF. The variable domain in full, completed from reference TRBV5-4 and TRBJ1-1, reads ETGVTQSPTHLIKTRGQQVTLRCSSQSGHNTVSWYQQALGQGPQFIFQYYREEENGRGNFPPRFSGLQFPNYSSELNVNALELDDSALYLCASSLGRRMNTEAFFGQGTRLTVV.